These T cell receptor beta chains were read from a single sample in a study of graft-versus-host responses after intestinal transplantation. The data were produced by immunoSEQ multiplex PCR, yet TCRdb's version contains in-frame clones alone and is incomplete. The sample holds tens of thousands of clones, around 90% seen once. The specimen comprised bone marrow, sampled approximately 700 days after intestinal transplantation. These receptors originate from a human patient who received an intestinal transplant, so some T cells may come from the graft donor. Each CDR3 is given with its conserved first and last residue. D genes are given only for firm matches. Clone size appears in some rows only: once, few, many, or a class for an expanded clone.

cdr3_aa,cdr3_nt,v_call,j_call,d_call,clone_size
CASAPGWNTEAFF,TGTGCCAGCGCCCCGGGATGGAACACTGAAGCTTTCTTT,TRBV2,TRBJ1-1,NA,NA
CASSLRSPLHF,TGTGCCAGCAGCTTGCGTTCACCCCTCCACTTT,TRBV7-2,TRBJ1-6,NA,few
CASGAEPGETQYF,TGTGCCAGCGGGGCGGAGCCGGGGGAGACCCAGTACTTC,TRBV11-1,TRBJ2-5,NA,NA
CARRVVPVVGWSTDTQYF,TGTGCCAGAAGGGTGGTTCCTGTCGTGGGATGGAGCACAGATACGCAGTATTTT,TRBV11-1,TRBJ2-3,NA,NA
CASSPILGGGPNEQFF,TGTGCCAGCAGCCCAATCTTAGGGGGGGGGCCCAATGAGCAGTTCTTC,TRBV7-9,TRBJ2-1,NA,NA
CASSPSGQEDEQYF,TGTGCCAGCTCACCCTCGGGACAGGAGGACGAGCAGTACTTC,TRBV18,TRBJ2-7,TRBD1,NA
CASSLSDGGVGEVTQYF,TGTGCCAGCAGTTTATCCGATGGGGGGGTCGGGGAGGTGACCCAGTACTTC,TRBV28,TRBJ2-5,TRBD2,NA
CASSVRGDGTQYF,TGTGCCAGCAGCGTTCGAGGGGACGGTACGCAGTATTTT,TRBV9,TRBJ2-3,NA,NA
CASSYSRAGNTIYF,TGTGCCAGCAGTTACTCGAGGGCTGGAAACACCATATATTTT,TRBV6-5,TRBJ1-3,NA,once
CASSIRDRFYEQYF,TGTGCCAGTAGTATAAGAGACAGGTTCTACGAGCAGTACTTC,TRBV19,TRBJ2-7,NA,NA
CASRDAGGDLLETQYF,TGTGCCAGTAGAGACGCAGGGGGGGACCTCCTGGAGACCCAGTACTTC,TRBV19,TRBJ2-5,NA,NA
CASSLGSSSYNEQFF,TGTGCCAGCAGCTTGGGATCGTCCTCCTACAATGAGCAGTTCTTC,TRBV11-3,TRBJ2-1,NA,once
CASSSVPEVQETQYF,TGTGCCAGCAGTTCCGTTCCGGAGGTTCAAGAGACCCAGTACTTC,TRBV6-5,TRBJ2-5,NA,NA
CASSASQGDYQPQHF,TGTGCCAGCAGTGCCTCACAGGGGGACTATCAGCCCCAGCATTTT,TRBV6-5,TRBJ1-5,TRBD1,NA
CASSRSGTGDYEQYF,TGTGCCAGCAGCAGATCGGGGACAGGGGACTACGAGCAGTACTTC,TRBV6-5,TRBJ2-7,TRBD1,NA
CASSDGQGVLFNTEAFF,TGTGCCAGCAGTGACGGACAGGGCGTCTTGTTTAACACTGAAGCTTTCTTT,TRBV27,TRBJ1-1,TRBD1,NA
CASSPFRTAGEAFF,TGTGCCAGCAGCCCGTTCCGGACAGCCGGAGAAGCTTTCTTT,TRBV11-2,TRBJ1-1,NA,NA
CASRGLDGTDTQYF,TGCGCCAGCAGGGGACTAGACGGGACAGATACGCAGTATTTT,TRBV5-1,TRBJ2-3,TRBD2,NA
CASSEGWWGPSTDTQYF,TGTGCCAGCAGTGAAGGATGGTGGGGGCCCTCGACAGATACGCAGTATTTT,TRBV6-1,TRBJ2-3,NA,NA